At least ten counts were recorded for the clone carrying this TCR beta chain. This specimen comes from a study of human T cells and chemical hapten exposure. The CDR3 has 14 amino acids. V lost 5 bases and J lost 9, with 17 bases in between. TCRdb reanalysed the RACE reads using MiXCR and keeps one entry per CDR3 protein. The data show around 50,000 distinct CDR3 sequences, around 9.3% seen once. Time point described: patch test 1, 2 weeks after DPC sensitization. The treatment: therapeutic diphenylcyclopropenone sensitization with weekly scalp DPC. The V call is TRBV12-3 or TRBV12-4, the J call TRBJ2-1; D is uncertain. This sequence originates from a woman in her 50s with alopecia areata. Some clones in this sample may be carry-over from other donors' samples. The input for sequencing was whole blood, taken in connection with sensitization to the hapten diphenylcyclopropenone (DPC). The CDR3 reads CASSPLTPLGEQFF. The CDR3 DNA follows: TGTGCCAGCAGTCCTCTAACCCCGTTAGGTGAGCAGTTCTTC.